This is a list of T cell receptor beta chains from one sample in a study of cytomegalovirus exposure and HLA in healthy donors. Here immunoSEQ multiplex PCR was the method, and the copy in TCRdb shows in-frame clones only, minus some. The sample includes 150,000 to 200,000 clones, 81% of them seen just once. Sequencing was performed on PBMCs. These receptors came from a man between 18 and 29 years old in good health and CMV-seronegative. CDR3s include the opening cysteine and the closing phenylalanine or tryptophan. Each record gives: clone size, D gene, J gene, V gene, CDR3 DNA, CDR3 protein. D genes are given only for firm matches. Expanded clones are given a class, and other clones once, few, many or no size at all.

. | . | TRBJ2-7 | TRBV11-2 | TGTGCCAGCAGCTTCTTTGGAGGGCCAACCTACGAGCAGTACTTC | CASSFFGGPTYEQYF
. | TRBD1 | TRBJ2-7 | TRBV7-9 | TGTGCCAGCAGCACAACAGGGGACACCTACGAGCAGTACTTC | CASSTTGDTYEQYF
. | . | TRBJ2-7 | TRBV11-2 | TGTGCCAGCAGCGGGCAGGGAAAGGGCGAGCAGTACTTC | CASSGQGKGEQYF
. | . | TRBJ1-6 | TRBV30 | TGTGCCTGGAGGGCACCAGGTAGCTCCTATAATTCACCCCTCCACTTT | CAWRAPGSSYNSPLHF
. | TRBD1 | TRBJ2-3 | TRBV7-8 | TGTGCCAGCAGCTTATTTCGGGGACAGGGTCGCACAGATACGCAGTATTTT | CASSLFRGQGRTDTQYF
. | . | TRBJ1-3 | TRBV29-1 | TGCAGCGTTGATGTATCCGGCTCTGGAAACACCATATATTTT | CSVDVSGSGNTIYF
. | TRBD2 | TRBJ2-6 | TRBV19 | TGTGCCAGCCGCGGGGGGGGATCCGGGGCCAACGTCCTGACTTTC | CASRGGGSGANVLTF
. | . | TRBJ1-2 | TRBV7-9 | TGTGCCAGCAGCCAGTCAGCCGGGGGATATGGCTACACCTTC | CASSQSAGGYGYTF
. | TRBD2 | TRBJ2-5 | TRBV5-1 | TGCGCCAGCAGCCTCTTCGTTAGCGGGGGGGCAGGTGCGACCCAGTACTTC | CASSLFVSGGAGATQYF
. | . | TRBJ1-5 | TRBV28 | TGTGCCAGCAGCGGTCCGGGGGGTAGCAATCAGCCCCAGCATTTT | CASSGPGGSNQPQHF
. | TRBD2 | TRBJ2-1 | TRBV30 | TGTGCCTGGAACCCGGGACTAGCGGGAGTCGTTTACAATGAGCAGTTCTTC | CAWNPGLAGVVYNEQFF
few | . | TRBJ2-7 | TRBV7-2 | TGTGCCAGCAGCTCAGCCTACGAGCAGTACTTC | CASSSAYEQYF
. | TRBD2 | TRBJ2-1 | TRBV5-4 | TGTGCCAGCAGCTTGAACGGGGGGTACAATGAGCAGTTCTTC | CASSLNGGYNEQFF
. | . | TRBJ1-2 | TRBV7-2 | TGTGCCAGCAGCCTAGGAGGGGGGGAAACTGGCTATGGCTACACCTTC | CASSLGGGETGYGYTF
once | . | TRBJ2-5 | TRBV6-6 | TGTGCCAGCAGTTACCCTGGATCCGACGGGGAGACCCAGTACTTC | CASSYPGSDGETQYF
. | . | TRBJ1-1 | TRBV28 | TGTGCCAGCAGGCCCACCCATTACCGCGCTGAAGCTTTCTTT | CASRPTHYRAEAFF
. | . | TRBJ1-5 | TRBV10-3 | TGTGCCATCAGTGAGTCGAAATCGGGTCAGCCCCAGCATTTT | CAISESKSGQPQHF
. | TRBD1 | TRBJ1-4 | TRBV7-8 | TGTGCCAGCAGTTTATACCGCGGAACGACAGGGAGAAATGAAAAACTGTTTTTT | CASSLYRGTTGRNEKLFF
. | TRBD2 | TRBJ2-7 | TRBV2 | TGTGCCAGCAGTCCGACTAGCGACTCCTACGAGCAGTACTTC | CASSPTSDSYEQYF
once | . | TRBJ1-2 | TRBV2 | TGTGCCAGCAGTAACAGGAAATCTAAATTAAATGGCTACACCTTC | CASSNRKSKLNGYTF
. | . | TRBJ1-4 | TRBV4-3 | TGCGCCAGCAGCCAAGATGCAGGGCTCAATGAAAAACTGTTTTTT | CASSQDAGLNEKLFF
. | . | TRBJ2-1 | TRBV29-1 | TGCAGCGTTGTGACAGGTGCCTACAATGAGCAGTTCTTC | CSVVTGAYNEQFF